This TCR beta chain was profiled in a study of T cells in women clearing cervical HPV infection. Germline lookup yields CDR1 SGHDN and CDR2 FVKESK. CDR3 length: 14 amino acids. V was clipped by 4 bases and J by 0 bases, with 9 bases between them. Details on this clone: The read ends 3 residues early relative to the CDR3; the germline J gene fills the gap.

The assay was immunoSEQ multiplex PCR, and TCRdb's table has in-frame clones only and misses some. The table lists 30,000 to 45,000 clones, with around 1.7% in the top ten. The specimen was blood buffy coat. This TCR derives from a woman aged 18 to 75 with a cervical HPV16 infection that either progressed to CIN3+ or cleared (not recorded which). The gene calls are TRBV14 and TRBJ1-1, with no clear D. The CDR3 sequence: CASSPSIMNTEAFF. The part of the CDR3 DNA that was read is TGTGCCAGCAGCCCATCCATCATGAACACTGAA.